This T cell receptor beta chain was obtained from a study of blood T cell repertoires in COVID-19. Whole-study context: The United States, Italy and Spain were the sources of the acute and convalescent COVID-19 samples. Nucleic acid was either cDNA or gDNA, and it came from T cells, B-cell-depleted T cells, or PBMCs.

Source study methods: Using reference gene primer amplification, nucleated cell counts were estimated. The repertoire was sequenced with immunoSEQ multiplex PCR; TCRdb's copy has only in-frame clones and lacks some. For V, J and clone size, that table is used; D and trimming come from the DNA. Altogether about 8,800 clones are present, about 85% being singletons, with the ten largest covering about a tenth. The table lists this clone with a count of one. There are 16 residues in the CDR3. The germline V and J ends were trimmed by 3 bases and 2 bases, with 16 bases remaining between them. The germline gives CDR1 LNHDA, CDR2 SQIVND (reference sequence).

The source of this sequence is a human donor in a cohort sampled during active COVID-19. The V and J genes are TRBV19 and TRBJ1-1; D not resolved. The material sequenced was peripheral blood. The CDR3 here is CASSILGPPRNTEAFF. Written as DNA, the CDR3 is TGTGCCAGTAGTATCCTAGGTCCCCCGAGAAACACTGAAGCTTTCTTT. Complete variable domain (other parts from reference TRBV19 and TRBJ1-1): DGGITQSPKYLFRKEGQNVTLSCEQNLNHDAMYWYRQDPGQGLRLIYYSQIVNDFQKGDIAEGYSVSREKKESFPLTVTSAQKNPTAFYLCASSILGPPRNTEAFFGQGTRLTVV.